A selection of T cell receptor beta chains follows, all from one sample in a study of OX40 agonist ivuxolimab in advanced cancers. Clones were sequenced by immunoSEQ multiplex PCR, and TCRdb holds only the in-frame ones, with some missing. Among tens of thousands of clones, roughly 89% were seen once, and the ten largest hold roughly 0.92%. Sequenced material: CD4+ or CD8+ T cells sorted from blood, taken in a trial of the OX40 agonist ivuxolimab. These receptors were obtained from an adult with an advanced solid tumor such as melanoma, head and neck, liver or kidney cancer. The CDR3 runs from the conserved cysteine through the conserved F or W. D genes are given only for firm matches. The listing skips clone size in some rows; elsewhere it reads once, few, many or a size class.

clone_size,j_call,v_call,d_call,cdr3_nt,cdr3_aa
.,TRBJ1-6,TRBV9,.,TGTGCCAGCAGCGTAGCGGTAGGGTCGGATTCACCCCTCCACTTT,CASSVAVGSDSPLHF
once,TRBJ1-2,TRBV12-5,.,TGTGCTAGTGGTTTGCGGGACATAAGGGGGTTTAACTATGGCTACACCTTC,CASGLRDIRGFNYGYTF
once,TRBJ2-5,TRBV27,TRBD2,TGTGCCAGCAGTTCAAAGGGACTAGCGGGGGGATACGAGACCCAGTACTTC,CASSSKGLAGGYETQYF
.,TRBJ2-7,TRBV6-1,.,TGTGCCAGCAGTGAAGCGCCTGTGTTGGGCCCCTACGAGCAGTACTTC,CASSEAPVLGPYEQYF
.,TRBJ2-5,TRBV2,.,TGTGCCAGCAGTGACGCGGAAGAGACCCAGTACTTC,CASSDAEETQYF
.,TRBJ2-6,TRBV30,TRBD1,TGTGCCTGGATCCGGGACAGGGTTTACTCTGGGGCCAACGTCCTGACTTTC,CAWIRDRVYSGANVLTF
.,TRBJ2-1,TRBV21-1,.,TGTGCCAGCAGCAAATTCGGGAGCGACAGGGGGAGGACTAGCGACTACAATGAGCAGTTCTTC,CASSKFGSDRGRTSDYNEQFF
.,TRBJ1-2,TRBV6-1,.,TGTGCCAGCAGTGAAGCGGCGGGCGGCTATGGCTACACCTTC,CASSEAAGGYGYTF
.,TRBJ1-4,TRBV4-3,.,TGCGCCAGCAGCCAAGCTGGGCCCGGGGCCCTTGGAAAACTGTTTTTT,CASSQAGPGALGKLFF
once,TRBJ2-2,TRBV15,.,TGTGCCACCAGCAGAGTAGGGGGAGTACCCGGGGAGCTGTTTTTT,CATSRVGGVPGELFF
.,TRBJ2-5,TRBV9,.,TGTGCCAGCAGCGTATCGACCGGAACCCAAGAGACCCAGTACTTC,CASSVSTGTQETQYF
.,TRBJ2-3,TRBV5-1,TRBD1,TGCGCCAGCAGCCAGACCGGGACAGGGTCAGATACGCAGTATTTT,CASSQTGTGSDTQYF
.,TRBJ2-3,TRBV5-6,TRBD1,TGTGCCAGCAGCTTGAAGGACAGGGGGCGAACAGATACGCAGTATTTT,CASSLKDRGRTDTQYF
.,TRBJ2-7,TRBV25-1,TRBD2,TGTGCCAGCAGAACCGGGACTACGACCTACGAGCAGTACTTC,CASRTGTTTYEQYF